The subject of this entry is one T cell receptor beta chain. Germline V CDR1 and CDR2: MNHEY, SMNVEV (reference sequence). Trimming removed 2 bases from V and 6 bases from J; junction bases left unmatched: 3. The CDR3 has 13 residues. The data are from a study of T cell changes during pregnancy in multiple sclerosis. Assay: immunoSEQ multiplex PCR; the TCRdb copy retains only in-frame clones and omits some. The sample gives around 41,000 clones, about 91% of which show up once; less than 0.55% is in the top ten. This clonotype was obtained from a female donor in good health, enrolled as a control in a pregnancy study. The sequencing used CD4+ T cells from peripheral blood mononuclear cells, collected in the third trimester of pregnancy. This sequence joins TRBV27 and TRBJ2-7, with TRBD1 matching over 8 bases. Here the CDR3 DNA reads TGTGCCAGCAGTTTAGTGACAGGGGTCGAGCAGTACTTC. Its translation is CASSLVTGVEQYF.